This T cell receptor beta chain is drawn from a study of cytomegalovirus exposure and HLA in healthy donors. Study-level points and caveats: Roughly uniform sequencing depth across donors was assumed, possibly incorrectly. The later analysis indicated that the majority of CMV-associated TCR beta chains appeared HLA-restricted.

Unmatched junction bases numbered 9, after V lost 6 bases and J lost 5 bases. This CDR3 has 14 residues. Germline V gene data show CDR1 as MNHEY and CDR2 as SVGAGI. On this clone itself: Its antigen is as yet unknown.

Primers included in the PCR were 60 Vbeta and 13 Jbeta primers. Some clones are missing from TCRdb's copy, which holds only in-frame ones; the method was immunoSEQ multiplex PCR. Of some 160,000 clones listed, about 74% were seen once; the top ten hold under 2%. The sequenced material came from PBMCs. This receptor was taken from a woman aged 40 to 50 in good health and CMV-seronegative. This chain joins TRBV6-5 and TRBJ1-1; 7 bases agree with TRBD1. CDR3 in DNA: TGTGCCAGCAGACCCCTGACAGGGTTGACTGAAGCTTTCTTT. Translating gives CASRPLTGLTEAFF.